This T cell receptor (beta chain) was recovered during a study of CD8+ T cells in alopecia areata. Study as a whole: Treatment of the treated patients consisted of oral tofacitinib, 5 to 10 mg twice daily.

Germline assignment: CDR1 SNHLY and CDR2 FYNNEI. Between the trimmed V and J ends, which lost 3 bases and 1 base, there was a span of 12 bases. This CDR3 has 15 amino acids. cDNA prepared by RNA extraction and subsequent reverse transcription served as the template for sequencing. Generated by immunoSEQ multiplex PCR, the TCRdb table keeps only in-frame clones and is missing some. The sample has around 120,000 clones, about 50% seen once; the top ten hold 0.46%. The treatment: oral pan-JAK inhibitor, 5-10 mg twice daily. The chain is built from TRBV2 and TRBJ2-5; D remains unclear. The receptor's source is a human donor with alopecia areata. Source: CD4+ T cells sorted from blood, taken at week 4, from a patient treated with tofacitinib. The DNA for the CDR3 is TGTGCCAGCAGTGATAGTCCCGCAGGCCAAGAGACCCAGTACTTC. Protein product: CASSDSPAGQETQYF. The full variable domain, its missing parts supplied by reference TRBV2 and TRBJ2-5, is EPEVTQTPSHQVTQMGQEVILRCVPISNHLYFYWYRQILGQKVEFLVSFYNNEISEKSEIFDDQFSVERPDGSNFTLKIRSTKLEDSAMYFCASSDSPAGQETQYFGPGTRLLVL.